Listed below are T cell receptor beta chains from one sample, sequenced in a study of T cell clones after liver transplantation. Sequenced by immunoSEQ multiplex PCR; TCRdb stores in-frame clones only, minus some. The data contain about 33,000 clones, around 94% of them singletons. The sample was CD8+ T cells from blood, taken 12 months after liver transplant. Every receptor here comes from a human patient who received a liver transplant. Some T cells here may be from the graft donor. CDR3s include the opening cysteine and the closing phenylalanine or tryptophan. A D gene is named only where the DNA matches it firmly. The listing skips clone size in some rows; elsewhere it reads once, few, many or a size class.

abundance	v_gene	j_gene	d_gene	len	CDR3nt	CDR3aa
NA	TRBV10-2	TRBJ2-1	NA	15	TGCGCCAGCAGTGAGTCGGACTTATCCTACAATGAGCAGTTCTTC	CASSESDLSYNEQFF
NA	TRBV7-8	TRBJ1-1	NA	14	TGTGCCAGCAGTTTCAGACTGGCAAACACTGAAGCTTTCTTT	CASSFRLANTEAFF
NA	TRBV13	TRBJ1-2	TRBD1	16	TGTGCCAGCAGCTTAGGCCTGACAGGGGAGGGGAATGGCTACACCTTC	CASSLGLTGEGNGYTF
NA	TRBV7-6	TRBJ2-7	NA	15	TGTGCCAGCAGCTTAGTGGCAGGGTTAGTCCACGAGCAGTACTTC	CASSLVAGLVHEQYF
NA	TRBV19	TRBJ2-1	NA	13	TGTGCCAGTAGTATTCTGATTGGGAATGAGCAGTTCTTC	CASSILIGNEQFF
NA	TRBV9	TRBJ2-1	NA	13	TGTGCCAGCAGCCCCCCGCGGGAATTTGAGCAGTTCTTC	CASSPPREFEQFF
NA	TRBV11-3	TRBJ2-7	NA	15	TGTGCCAGCAGCTTAGACCGGGACCCGGGCTACGAGCAGTACTTC	CASSLDRDPGYEQYF
NA	TRBV29-1	TRBJ1-2	NA	11	TGCAGCGTTGCAATAAACTATGGCTACACCTTC	CSVAINYGYTF
NA	TRBV14	TRBJ1-5	NA	13	TGTGCCAGCAGCCAAGATCCCGGGCAGCCCCAGCATTTT	CASSQDPGQPQHF
NA	TRBV7-9	TRBJ2-1	NA	15	TGTGCCAGCACCCAGAGTGGGTTCAGGGGATTTGAGCAGTTCTTC	CASTQSGFRGFEQFF
NA	TRBV11-3	TRBJ2-7	NA	15	TGTGCCAGCAGCTTAGTGAGGGCAAGCTCCTACGAGCAGTACTTC	CASSLVRASSYEQYF
NA	TRBV27	TRBJ2-1	NA	17	TGTGCCAGCAGTTTCTTAAAGGGTCCAAGCTCCTACAATGAGCAGTTCTTC	CASSFLKGPSSYNEQFF
once	TRBV15	TRBJ1-5	NA	12	TGTGCCACCAGCAGAGCAAATCAGCCCCAGCATTTT	CATSRANQPQHF
NA	TRBV6-1	TRBJ1-5	TRBD1	15	TGTGCCAGCAGCTCCGACAGGGGCCGGACTCAGCCCCAGCATTTT	CASSSDRGRTQPQHF
NA	TRBV28	TRBJ2-2	NA	12	TGTGCCAGCAGTTTTGCCACCGGGGAGCTGTTTTTT	CASSFATGELFF
few	TRBV19	TRBJ2-2	NA	11	TGTGCCAGTAGTATAGGCGGGGAGCTGTTTTTT	CASSIGGELFF
NA	TRBV7-9	TRBJ2-7	NA	12	TGTGCCAGCAGCCCCGGAGGCCGCGAGCAGTACTTC	CASSPGGREQYF
NA	TRBV7-2	TRBJ2-2	NA	14	TGTGCCAGCAGCTTAGCCCTAATTCCCGGGGAGCTGTTTTTT	CASSLALIPGELFF
NA	TRBV28	TRBJ2-3	TRBD2	17	TGTGCCAGCAGCGATGGGACTAGCGGGAGGGCCACAGATACGCAGTATTTT	CASSDGTSGRATDTQYF
NA	TRBV15	TRBJ2-7	TRBD2	14	TGTGCCACCAGCGCTAGCGGGAGCTCCTACGAGCAGTACTTC	CATSASGSSYEQYF
NA	TRBV2	TRBJ1-3	TRBD1	12	TGTGCCGGGACAGGGTCGGGAAACACCATATATTTT	CAGTGSGNTIYF
NA	TRBV10-3	TRBJ1-3	NA	14	TGTGCCATCAAAGGAGACTCCTCTGGAAACACCATATATTTT	CAIKGDSSGNTIYF